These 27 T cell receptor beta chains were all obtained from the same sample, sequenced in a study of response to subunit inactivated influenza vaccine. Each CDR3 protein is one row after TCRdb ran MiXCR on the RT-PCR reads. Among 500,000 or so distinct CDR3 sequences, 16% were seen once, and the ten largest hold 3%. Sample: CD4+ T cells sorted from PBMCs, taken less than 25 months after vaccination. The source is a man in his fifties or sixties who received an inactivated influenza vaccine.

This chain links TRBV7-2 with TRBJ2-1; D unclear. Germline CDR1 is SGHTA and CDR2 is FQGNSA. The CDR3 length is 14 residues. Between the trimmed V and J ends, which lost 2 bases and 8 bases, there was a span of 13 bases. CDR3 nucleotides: TGTGCCAGCAGCTTACAGGCCGGTCCCCATGAGCAGTTCTTC. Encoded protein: CASSLQAGPHEQFF.

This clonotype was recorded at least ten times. The CDR3 sequence: CASSTGQGSNYGYTF. In DNA form, the CDR3 reads TGCGCCAGCAGCACAGGACAGGGGTCCAACTATGGCTACACCTTC. This chain links TRBV5-1 with TRBJ1-2, with TRBD1 matching 9 bases. Per germline, CDR1 SGHRS and CDR2 YFSETQ. CDR3 length: 15 residues. V lost 4 bases, J lost 2 bases, and 6 bases stayed unmatched.

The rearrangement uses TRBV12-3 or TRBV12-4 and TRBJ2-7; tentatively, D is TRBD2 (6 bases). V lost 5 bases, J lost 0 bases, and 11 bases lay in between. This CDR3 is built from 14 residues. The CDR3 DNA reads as TGTGCCAGCAGTAGGGACGGGGGCTCCTACGAGCAGTACTTC. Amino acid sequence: CASSRDGGSYEQYF.

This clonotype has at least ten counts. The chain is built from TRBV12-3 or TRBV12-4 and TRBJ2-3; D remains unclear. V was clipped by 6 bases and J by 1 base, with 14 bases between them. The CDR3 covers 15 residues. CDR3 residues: CASSSGWMGTDTQYF. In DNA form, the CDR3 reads TGTGCCAGCAGCTCCGGGTGGATGGGCACAGATACGCAGTATTTT.

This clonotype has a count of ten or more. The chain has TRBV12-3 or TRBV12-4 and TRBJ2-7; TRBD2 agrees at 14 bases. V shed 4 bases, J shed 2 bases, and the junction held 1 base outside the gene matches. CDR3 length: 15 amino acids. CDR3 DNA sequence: TGTGCCAGCAGTTCGACTAGCGGGGGGGCCTACGAGCAGTACTTC. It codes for CASSSTSGGAYEQYF.

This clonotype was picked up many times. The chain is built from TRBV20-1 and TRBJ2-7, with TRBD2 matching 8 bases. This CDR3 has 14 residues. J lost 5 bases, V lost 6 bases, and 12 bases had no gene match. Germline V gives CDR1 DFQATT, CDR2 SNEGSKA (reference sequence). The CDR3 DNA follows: TGCAGTGCCAGCGGGAGCGGGAGTCTGGACGAGCAGTACTTC. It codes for CSASGSGSLDEQYF.

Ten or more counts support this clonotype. In DNA, the CDR3 is TGCAGTGCTGGCTACAGGGGGCGCATTGGCAATCAGCCCCAGCATTTT. Protein: CSAGYRGRIGNQPQHF. The J gene is TRBJ1-5, the V gene TRBV20-1, with 9 bases fitting TRBD1. The length of the CDR3 is 16 residues. V shed 5 bases, J shed 2 bases, and the junction held 10 bases outside the gene matches. The germline V gene encodes CDR1 DFQATT and CDR2 SNEGSKA (reference sequence).

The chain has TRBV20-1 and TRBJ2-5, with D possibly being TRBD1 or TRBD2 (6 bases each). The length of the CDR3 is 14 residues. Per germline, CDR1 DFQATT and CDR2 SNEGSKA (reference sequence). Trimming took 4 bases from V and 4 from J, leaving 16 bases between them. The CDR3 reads CSATPWGAGETQYF. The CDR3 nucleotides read TGCAGTGCTACGCCTTGGGGGGCAGGAGAGACCCAGTACTTC.

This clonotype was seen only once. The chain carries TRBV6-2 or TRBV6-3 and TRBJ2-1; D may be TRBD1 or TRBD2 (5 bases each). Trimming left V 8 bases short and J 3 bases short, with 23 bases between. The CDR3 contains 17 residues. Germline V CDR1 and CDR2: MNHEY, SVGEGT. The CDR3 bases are TGTGCCAGCTCCCCACTCCCCTATGCAGGGAGCTACAATGAGCAGTTCTTC. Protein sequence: CASSPLPYAGSYNEQFF.

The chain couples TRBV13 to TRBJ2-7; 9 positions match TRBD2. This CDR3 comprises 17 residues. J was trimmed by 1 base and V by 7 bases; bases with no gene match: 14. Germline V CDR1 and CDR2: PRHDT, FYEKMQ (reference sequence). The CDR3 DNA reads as TGTGCCAGCAAGAGGTCGGTGGGCGCGGGAGGGTCCTACGAGCAGTACTTC. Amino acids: CASKRSVGAGGSYEQYF.

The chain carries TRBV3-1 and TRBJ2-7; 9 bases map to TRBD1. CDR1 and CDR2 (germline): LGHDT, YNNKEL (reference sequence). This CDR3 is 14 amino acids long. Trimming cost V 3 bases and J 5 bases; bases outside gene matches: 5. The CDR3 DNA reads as TGTGCCAGCAGCCAGGGGACAGGGCTAGACGAGCAGTACTTC. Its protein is CASSQGTGLDEQYF.

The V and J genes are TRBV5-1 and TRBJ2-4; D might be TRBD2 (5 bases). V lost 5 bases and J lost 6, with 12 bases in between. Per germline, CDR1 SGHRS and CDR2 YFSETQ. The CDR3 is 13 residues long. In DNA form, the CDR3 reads TGCGCCAGCAGGAGATTTGAGGGAAACATTCAGTACTTC. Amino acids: CASRRFEGNIQYF.

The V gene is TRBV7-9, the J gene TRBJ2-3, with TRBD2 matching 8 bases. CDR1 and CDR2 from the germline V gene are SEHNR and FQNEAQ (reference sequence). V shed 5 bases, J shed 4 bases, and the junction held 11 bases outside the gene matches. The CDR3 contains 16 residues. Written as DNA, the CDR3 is TGTGCCAGCAGCCCCGCCGGGACTAGAGGCCCAGATACGCAGTATTTT. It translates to CASSPAGTRGPDTQYF.

Here the CDR3 reads CASSQPGLAANTGELFF. The CDR3 bases are TGTGCCAGCAGTCAACCGGGACTAGCAGCGAACACCGGGGAGCTGTTTTTT. This chain connects TRBV6-1 to TRBJ2-2; 9 bases align to TRBD2. The germline V gene encodes CDR1 MNHNS and CDR2 SASEGT. The CDR3 length is 17 residues. With 5 bases clipped from V and 0 bases from J, the junction kept 7 bases outside the gene matches.

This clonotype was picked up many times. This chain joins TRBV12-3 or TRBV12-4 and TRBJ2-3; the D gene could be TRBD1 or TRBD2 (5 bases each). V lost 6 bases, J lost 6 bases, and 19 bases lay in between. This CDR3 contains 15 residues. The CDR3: CASRGKSGLSDTQYF. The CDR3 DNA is TGTGCCAGCAGGGGAAAATCGGGGCTTTCGGATACGCAGTATTTT.

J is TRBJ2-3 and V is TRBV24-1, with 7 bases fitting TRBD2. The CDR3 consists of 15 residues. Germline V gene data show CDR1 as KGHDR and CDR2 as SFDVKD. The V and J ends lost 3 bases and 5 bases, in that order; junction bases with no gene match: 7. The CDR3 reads CATSDPRLAVDTQYF. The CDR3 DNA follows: TGTGCCACCAGTGATCCCCGGCTAGCGGTAGATACGCAGTATTTT.

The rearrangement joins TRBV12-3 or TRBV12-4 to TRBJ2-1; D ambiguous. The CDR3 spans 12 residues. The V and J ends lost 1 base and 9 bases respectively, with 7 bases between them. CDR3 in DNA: TGTGCCAGCAGTTTAGGACATGGTGAGCAGTTCTTC. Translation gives CASSLGHGEQFF.

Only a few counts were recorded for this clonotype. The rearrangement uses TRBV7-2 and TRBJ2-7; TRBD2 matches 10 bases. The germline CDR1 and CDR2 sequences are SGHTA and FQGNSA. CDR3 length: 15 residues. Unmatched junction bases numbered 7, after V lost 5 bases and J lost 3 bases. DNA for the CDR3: TGTGCCAGCAGCCGAGCTAGCGGGAGTTTCTACGAGCAGTACTTC. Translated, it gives CASSRASGSFYEQYF. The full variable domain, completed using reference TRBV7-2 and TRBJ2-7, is GAGVSQSPSNKVTEKGKDVELRCDPISGHTALYWYRQSLGQGLEFLIYFQGNSAPDKSGLPSDRFSAERTGGSVSTLTIQRTQQEDSAVYLCASSRASGSFYEQYFGPGTRLTVT.

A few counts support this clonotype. The CDR3: CASRATSGATDTQYF. The CDR3, as DNA: TGCGCCAGCAGGGCTACTAGCGGTGCCACAGATACGCAGTATTTT. The chain uses TRBV10-1 and TRBJ2-3; 8 bases line up with TRBD2. The germline V gene encodes CDR1 WNHNN and CDR2 SYGVQD (reference sequence). This CDR3 region has 15 residues. After removal of 6 bases from V and 2 bases from J, the junction contained 7 bases not matched to a gene.

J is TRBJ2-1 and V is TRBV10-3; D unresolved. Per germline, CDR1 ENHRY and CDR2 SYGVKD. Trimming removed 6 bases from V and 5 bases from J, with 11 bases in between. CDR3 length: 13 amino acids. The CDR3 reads CAISDGPNNEQFF. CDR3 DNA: TGTGCCATCAGCGACGGGCCCAACAATGAGCAGTTCTTC.

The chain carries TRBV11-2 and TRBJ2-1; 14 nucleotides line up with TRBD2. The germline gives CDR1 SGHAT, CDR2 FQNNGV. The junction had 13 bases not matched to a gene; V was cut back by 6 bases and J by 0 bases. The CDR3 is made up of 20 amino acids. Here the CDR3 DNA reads TGTGCCAGCAGTTCCAGGGGTGGGACTAGCGGGAGAATCTCCTACAATGAGCAGTTCTTC. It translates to CASSSRGGTSGRISYNEQFF.

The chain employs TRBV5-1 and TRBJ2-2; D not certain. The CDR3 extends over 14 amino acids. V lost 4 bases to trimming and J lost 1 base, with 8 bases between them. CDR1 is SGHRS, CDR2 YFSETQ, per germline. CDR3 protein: CASSPQVNTGELFF. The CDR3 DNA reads TGCGCCAGCAGCCCCCAGGTGAACACCGGGGAGCTGTTTTTT.

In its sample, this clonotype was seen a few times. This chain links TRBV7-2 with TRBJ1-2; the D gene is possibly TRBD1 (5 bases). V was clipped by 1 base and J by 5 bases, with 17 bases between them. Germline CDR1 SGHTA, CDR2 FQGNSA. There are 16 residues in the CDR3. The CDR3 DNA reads TGTGCCAGCAGCTTAGTCGCCCGGGGGTACAATTATGGCTACACCTTC. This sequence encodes CASSLVARGYNYGYTF. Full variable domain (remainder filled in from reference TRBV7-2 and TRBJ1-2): GAGVSQSPSNKVTEKGKDVELRCDPISGHTALYWYRQSLGQGLEFLIYFQGNSAPDKSGLPSDRFSAERTGGSVSTLTIQRTQQEDSAVYLCASSLVARGYNYGYTFGSGTRLTVV.

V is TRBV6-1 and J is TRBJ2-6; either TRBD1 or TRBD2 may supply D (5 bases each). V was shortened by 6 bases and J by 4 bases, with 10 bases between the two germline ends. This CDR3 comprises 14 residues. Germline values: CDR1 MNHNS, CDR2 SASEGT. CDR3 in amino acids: CASSGTSGANVLTF. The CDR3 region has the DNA TGTGCCAGCAGCGGGACCTCAGGGGCCAACGTCCTGACTTTC.

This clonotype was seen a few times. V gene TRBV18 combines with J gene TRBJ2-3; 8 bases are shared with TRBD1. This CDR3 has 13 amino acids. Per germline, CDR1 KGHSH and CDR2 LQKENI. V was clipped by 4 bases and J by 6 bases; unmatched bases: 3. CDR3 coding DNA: TGTGCCAGCTCACGTGACAGGGGTGATACGCAGTATTTT. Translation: CASSRDRGDTQYF.

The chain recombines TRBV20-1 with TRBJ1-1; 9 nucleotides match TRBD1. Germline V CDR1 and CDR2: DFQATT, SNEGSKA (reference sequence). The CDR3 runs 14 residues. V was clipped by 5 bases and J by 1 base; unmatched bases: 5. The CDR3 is CSAGGTGWNTEAFF. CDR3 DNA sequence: TGCAGTGCTGGGGGGACAGGGTGGAACACTGAAGCTTTCTTT.

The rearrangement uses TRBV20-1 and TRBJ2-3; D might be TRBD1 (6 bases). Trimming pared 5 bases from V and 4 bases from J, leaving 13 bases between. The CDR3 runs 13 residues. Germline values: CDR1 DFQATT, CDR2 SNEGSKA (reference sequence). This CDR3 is CSAGPGVADTQYF. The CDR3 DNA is TGCAGTGCTGGCCCAGGGGTGGCAGATACGCAGTATTTT.